This T cell receptor (beta chain) originates from a study of technical replicates of blood from a handful of donors. Here immunoSEQ multiplex PCR was the method, and the copy in TCRdb shows in-frame clones only, minus some. The data hold 70,000 to 85,000 clones, with roughly 94% observed a single time. V dropped 6 bases and J dropped 3 bases, with 11 bases sitting between them. The CDR3 sequence is 13 residues long. Germline CDR1 and CDR2: MNHEY and SVGAGI. The sequence was obtained from a human donor in good health. The rearrangement joins TRBV6-5 to TRBJ1-1, with D possibly being TRBD1 (5 bases). Sequences were obtained from T cells isolated from PBMCs. Written as DNA, the CDR3 is TGTGCCAGCAGCCAATGGGGGGACACTGAAGCTTTCTTT. This codes for CASSQWGDTEAFF.